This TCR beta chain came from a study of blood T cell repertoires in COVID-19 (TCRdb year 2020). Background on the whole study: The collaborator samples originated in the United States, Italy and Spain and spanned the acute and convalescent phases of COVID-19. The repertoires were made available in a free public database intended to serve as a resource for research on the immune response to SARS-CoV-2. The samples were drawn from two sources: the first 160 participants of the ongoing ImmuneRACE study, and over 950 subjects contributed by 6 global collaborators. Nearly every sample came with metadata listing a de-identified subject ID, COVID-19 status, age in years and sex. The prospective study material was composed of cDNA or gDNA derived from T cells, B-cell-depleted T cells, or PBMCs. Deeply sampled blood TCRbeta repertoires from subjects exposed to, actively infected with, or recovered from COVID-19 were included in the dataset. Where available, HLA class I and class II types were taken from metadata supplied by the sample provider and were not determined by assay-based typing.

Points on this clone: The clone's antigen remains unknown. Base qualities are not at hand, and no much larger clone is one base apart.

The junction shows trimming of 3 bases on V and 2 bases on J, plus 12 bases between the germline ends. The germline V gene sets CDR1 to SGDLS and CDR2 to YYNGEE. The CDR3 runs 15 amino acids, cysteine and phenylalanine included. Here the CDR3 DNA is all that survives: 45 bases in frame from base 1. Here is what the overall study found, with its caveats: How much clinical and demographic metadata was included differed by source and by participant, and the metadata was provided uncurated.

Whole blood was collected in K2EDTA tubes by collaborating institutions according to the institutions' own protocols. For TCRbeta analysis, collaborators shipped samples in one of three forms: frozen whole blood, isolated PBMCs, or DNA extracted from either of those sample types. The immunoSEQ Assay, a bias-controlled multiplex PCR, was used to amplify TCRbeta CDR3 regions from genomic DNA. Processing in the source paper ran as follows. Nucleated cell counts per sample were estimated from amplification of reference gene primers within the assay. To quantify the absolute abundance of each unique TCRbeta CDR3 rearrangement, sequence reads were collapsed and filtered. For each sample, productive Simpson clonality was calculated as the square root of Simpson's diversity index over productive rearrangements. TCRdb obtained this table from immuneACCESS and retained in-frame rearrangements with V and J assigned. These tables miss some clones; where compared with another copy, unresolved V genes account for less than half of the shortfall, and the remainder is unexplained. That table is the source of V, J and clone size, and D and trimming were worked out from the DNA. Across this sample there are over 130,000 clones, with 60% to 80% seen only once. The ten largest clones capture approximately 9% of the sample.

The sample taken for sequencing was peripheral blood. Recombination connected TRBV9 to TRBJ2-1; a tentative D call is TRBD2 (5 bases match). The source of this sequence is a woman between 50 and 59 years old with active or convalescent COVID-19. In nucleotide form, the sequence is TGTGCCAGCAGCGCTCAAAACGGGGCCTACAATGAGCAGTTCTTC. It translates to CASSAQNGAYNEQFF.